This T cell receptor beta chain was captured in a study of blood T cell repertoires in COVID-19 (TCRdb year 2020). For context, the study as a whole: The collaborator samples originated in the United States, Italy and Spain and spanned the acute and convalescent phases of COVID-19. The prospective study material was composed of cDNA or gDNA derived from T cells, B-cell-depleted T cells, or PBMCs. Where HLA class I and class II types were available, the types were taken from metadata supplied by the sample provider, not from assay-based typing. The repertoires were released in a freely available public database meant as a resource for research on the immune response to SARS-CoV-2. The samples were drawn from two sources: the first 160 participants of the ongoing ImmuneRACE study, and 1,254 subjects contributed by 6 global collaborators. Deeply sampled blood TCRbeta repertoires from subjects exposed to, actively infected with, or recovered from COVID-19 were included in the dataset. The sample metadata nearly always contained a de-identified subject ID, COVID-19 status, age in years and sex. Here is what the overall study found, with its caveats: The quantity of clinical and demographic metadata differed by source and by participant and was supplied without curation.

TCRbeta CDR3 regions were amplified from genomic DNA using the immunoSEQ Assay, a bias-controlled multiplex PCR. From the authors' description of their analysis: The number of nucleated cells in each sample was estimated from the amplification of reference gene primers within the assay. To quantify the absolute abundance of each unique TCRbeta CDR3 rearrangement, sequence reads were collapsed and filtered. For each sample, productive Simpson clonality was calculated by taking the square root of Simpson's diversity index across productive rearrangements. The table was pulled from immuneACCESS by TCRdb, which kept in-frame rearrangements only. Such tables lose some clones; where checked, under half of the loss comes from unresolved V genes, and the rest has no known cause. V and J calls plus clone size are reproduced from that table; the DNA served to infer D and trimming. A total of around 110,000 clones appear in this sample, less than 95% of them only once. In total, the top ten clones hold 1.8% of the sample.

Collaborating institutions collected whole blood in K2EDTA tubes following their own protocols. For TCRbeta analysis, collaborators shipped samples as frozen whole blood, isolated PBMCs, or DNA extracted from either of those sample types. CDR1 and CDR2 (KGHSH, LQKENI) derive from the germline V gene. The CDR3 holds 16 amino acids from the cysteine to the phenylalanine. The DNA shown is the 48-base CDR3, in frame from base 1. Germline trimming amounts to 3 bases on V and 2 bases on J, with 6 as the count of junction bases outside the gene matches. With regard to this clone: Its binding antigen is unknown. Within one base of it there is no much larger clone, and no base qualities were kept.

This receptor was identified in a human donor with active COVID-19. The donor label of this sample is uncertain. The rearranged segments are TRBV18 and TRBJ2-1, with 8 middle bases fitting TRBD2. What was sequenced was peripheral blood. Here is the DNA: TGTGCCAGCTCACCCAATCCGGGGGGGCCCTACAATGAGCAGTTCTTC. Its translation reads: CASSPNPGGPYNEQFF.